This is a list of T cell receptor beta chains from one sample in a study of T cell responses to AZD1222 COVID-19 vaccine. Here immunoSEQ multiplex PCR was the method, and the copy in TCRdb shows in-frame clones only, minus some. The table records 55,000 to 75,000 clones, 85% of them present only once. Sequences were derived from peripheral blood, sampled on day 0 of AZD1222 vaccination. The receptors originated from an adult in good health. The CDR3 runs from the conserved cysteine through the conserved F or W. Each record gives: clone size, V gene, J gene, CDR3 protein. The size of a clone is reported for some rows only, either as once, few or many, or as a class for expanded clones.

.,TRBV30,TRBJ2-2,CAWGSEFTGELFF
.,TRBV6-5,TRBJ1-5,CASWTPGQPQHF
.,TRBV20-1,TRBJ2-7,CSASSASGVEQYF
.,TRBV7-7,TRBJ2-2,CASSDGWDGELFF
once,TRBV11-2,TRBJ2-1,CASSLFPTSGWGDNEQFF
few,TRBV12-3/TRBV12-4,TRBJ1-1,CASSETGNTEAFF
.,TRBV7-2,TRBJ2-5,CASSPPGLVAETQYF
.,TRBV5-1,TRBJ1-2,CASSPVSVGPHYGYTF
once,TRBV11-3,TRBJ1-1,CASSLDFQGRETFF
.,TRBV5-1,TRBJ2-3,CASSWGLANMADTQYF